The clone carrying this T cell receptor (beta chain) occurred many times. As for time point: patch test 2, 6 weeks after DPC sensitization. Treatment: therapeutic diphenylcyclopropenone sensitization with weekly scalp DPC. The data belong to a study of human T cells and chemical hapten exposure. Study at large: TCR yields per sample varied mostly from small pooled library volume differences.

One entry per CDR3 protein results from TCRdb running MiXCR on the RACE reads. Of about 380,000 distinct CDR3 sequences in the sample, about 6.9% were seen once. V was shortened by 2 bases and J by 6 bases, with 17 bases between the two germline ends. The germline gives CDR1 DFQATT, CDR2 SNEGSKA (reference sequence). CDR3 size: 16 residues. Sequenced material: whole blood, taken in connection with sensitization to the hapten diphenylcyclopropenone (DPC). This TCR came from a woman younger than 30 with alopecia areata. Some clones in this sample may be carry-over from other donors' samples. V and J are TRBV20-1 and TRBJ1-6; D not certain. The CDR3 loop reads CSARPRLARINSPLHF. DNA for the CDR3: TGCAGTGCTAGACCCCGGTTAGCCCGAATTAATTCACCCCTCCACTTT.